Shown below are 11 T cell receptor beta chains from a single sample sequenced in a study of blood T cell repertoires in COVID-19. Clones were sequenced by immunoSEQ multiplex PCR, and TCRdb holds only the in-frame ones, with some missing. In the table there are about 53,000 clones, approximately 82% of which are singletons. The sequencing input was peripheral blood. These receptors were taken from a human donor in a cohort sampled during active COVID-19.

The V call is TRBV6-5, the J call TRBJ1-5; D is ambiguous. The CDR3 spans 15 residues. V dropped 0 bases and J dropped 6 bases, with 12 bases sitting between them. Germline V CDR1 and CDR2: MNHEY, SVGAGI. The CDR3 region has the DNA TGTGCCAGCAGTTACTCGAAGTGGGCAGGTCAGCCCCAGCATTTT. It encodes CASSYSKWAGQPQHF.

The V and J genes are TRBV9 and TRBJ2-2; no clear D gene. The CDR3 loop spans 13 amino acids. Germline CDR1 and CDR2: SGDLS and YYNGEE. The V end lost 2 bases, the J end lost 3 bases, and 5 bases lay between the germline ends. The CDR3 coding sequence is TGTGCCAGCAGCGTGGCCTACACCGGGGAGCTGTTTTTT. Amino acid sequence: CASSVAYTGELFF.

By share, this clone ranks as medium-sized (0.01 to 0.1%). The V and J genes are TRBV7-8 and TRBJ2-3, with D perhaps TRBD2 (5 bases). The CDR3 is 15 amino acids. CDR1 and CDR2 from the germline V gene are SGHVS and FQNEAQ. V was cut by 1 base and J by 0 bases, with 8 bases left in between. The CDR3 sequence is CASSLVGGSTDTQYF. The CDR3 region has the DNA TGTGCCAGCAGCTTAGTGGGCGGGAGCACAGATACGCAGTATTTT.

The V and J genes are TRBV5-4 and TRBJ2-7, with a possible D match to TRBD2 (5 bases). V lost 4 bases to trimming and J lost 4 bases, with 12 bases between them. The CDR3 has 13 amino acids. Germline values: CDR1 SGHNT, CDR2 YYREEE (reference sequence). In DNA form, the CDR3 reads TGTGCCAGCAGCCCAGGACGGGAATACGAGCAGTACTTC. Residues: CASSPGREYEQYF.

This chain connects TRBV6-1 to TRBJ2-3; unclear D gene. The CDR3 is 14 amino acids. Germline V gene data show CDR1 as MNHNS and CDR2 as SASEGT. Between the trimmed V and J ends, which lost 3 bases and 0 bases, there was a span of 7 bases. CDR3 DNA sequence: TGTGCCAGCAGTGATCGGGTTAGCACAGATACGCAGTATTTT. It specifies CASSDRVSTDTQYF.

The chain links TRBV11-3 to TRBJ2-5; 9 positions agree with TRBD2. This CDR3 comprises 15 residues. The germline gives CDR1 SGHNT, CDR2 YENEEA. J gave up 1 base and V 4 bases, and 4 bases lay outside the gene matches. The CDR3 sequence: CASSSSSGGQETQYF. Written as DNA, the CDR3 is TGTGCCAGCAGCTCTAGTAGCGGGGGCCAAGAGACCCAGTACTTC.

The V gene is TRBV10-2, the J gene TRBJ2-3; no reliable D call. CDR3 size: 14 residues. Germline CDR1 is WSHSY and CDR2 is SAAADI. V was cut by 7 bases and J by 2 bases, with 13 bases left in between. The CDR3 loop is CASTRGSYTDTQYF. DNA for the CDR3: TGCGCCAGCACTCGCGGCTCTTACACAGATACGCAGTATTTT.

This chain uses TRBV5-6 with TRBJ1-2; D ambiguous. Germline CDR1 and CDR2: SGHDT and YYEEEE. CDR3 length: 13 residues. With 1 base removed from V and 7 bases from J, the gap between germline ends came to 11 bases. This CDR3 is CASSLLGSGGYTF. CDR3 DNA sequence: TGTGCCAGCAGCTTGTTGGGGAGTGGTGGCTACACCTTC.

The gene calls are TRBV5-1 and TRBJ1-6, with 7 bases matching TRBD1. The CDR3 consists of 15 residues. Germline values: CDR1 SGHRS, CDR2 YFSETQ. V was clipped by 0 bases and J by 11 bases; unmatched bases: 8. The CDR3 protein is CASSLGGQPSTPLHF. CDR3 in DNA: TGCGCCAGCAGCTTGGGGGGACAGCCTAGCACACCCCTCCACTTT.

This chain connects TRBV7-6 to TRBJ1-2, with D possibly TRBD1 on 6 matching bases. This CDR3 contains 13 residues. With 2 bases removed from V and 4 bases from J, the gap between germline ends came to 8 bases. Germline CDR1 and CDR2: SGHVS and FNYEAQ. CDR3 protein: CASSLQTGYGYTF. The CDR3 coding sequence is TGTGCCAGCAGCTTACAGACAGGCTATGGCTACACCTTC.

The genes are TRBV15 and TRBJ2-2, with 8 bases lining up with TRBD2. Germline loops: CDR1 LNHNV, CDR2 YYDKDF (reference sequence). The CDR3 contains 14 residues. The V segment lost 8 bases and the J segment 6 bases; nucleotides outside the gene matches: 8. The chain's CDR3 is CATAPGGGAGELFF. CDR3 nucleotide sequence: TGTGCCACCGCCCCGGGGGGGGGTGCCGGGGAGCTGTTTTTT.